This is a list of T cell receptor beta chains from one sample in a study of blood T cell repertoires in COVID-19. The assay was immunoSEQ multiplex PCR, and TCRdb's table has in-frame clones only and misses some. Found here are around 190,000 clones, roughly nine tenths of them singletons; the top ten hold less than 25%. Sequencing was carried out using peripheral blood. The receptors shown here come from a man between 65 and 85 years old with active or convalescent COVID-19. Each CDR3 is given without its conserved first and last residue.

v_gene: TRBV9; j_gene: TRBJ1-2; CDR3aa: ASSPRTTGQGTGYT
v_gene: TRBV7-9; j_gene: TRBJ2-2; CDR3aa: ASSFGTGELF
v_gene: TRBV6-6; j_gene: TRBJ1-5; CDR3aa: ASSYRRELLNQPQH
v_gene: TRBV7-7; j_gene: TRBJ2-1; CDR3aa: ASSQSTGGSYNEQF
v_gene: TRBV3-1/TRBV3-2; j_gene: TRBJ2-7; CDR3aa: ASSLHRDYEQY
v_gene: TRBV9; j_gene: TRBJ2-5; CDR3aa: ASSELAGTQTQY
v_gene: TRBV5-5; j_gene: TRBJ1-2; CDR3aa: ASSQREGRRYGYT
v_gene: TRBV10-3; j_gene: TRBJ2-3; CDR3aa: AISEQGRVPY
v_gene: TRBV5-4; j_gene: TRBJ2-7; CDR3aa: ASSLAGTGVVHEQY
v_gene: TRBV19; j_gene: TRBJ2-1; CDR3aa: ASSIPYSPYNEQF
v_gene: TRBV27; j_gene: TRBJ2-5; CDR3aa: ASTKLVGAGETQY
v_gene: TRBV18; j_gene: TRBJ1-2; CDR3aa: ASSPLDRGNGYT
v_gene: TRBV2; j_gene: TRBJ1-5; CDR3aa: ASSEGHPGQPQH
v_gene: TRBV20-1; j_gene: TRBJ1-2; CDR3aa: SASLDSGYT
v_gene: TRBV11-3; j_gene: TRBJ1-1; CDR3aa: ASSPDRQNTEAF
v_gene: TRBV18; j_gene: TRBJ1-1; CDR3aa: ASSPGGSTEAF
v_gene: TRBV19; j_gene: TRBJ1-5; CDR3aa: ASSGQGSGQPQH
v_gene: TRBV27; j_gene: TRBJ2-7; CDR3aa: ASMGGASYEQY
v_gene: TRBV28; j_gene: TRBJ2-4; CDR3aa: ASSLTGSAKNIQY
v_gene: TRBV7-9; j_gene: TRBJ2-7; CDR3aa: ASSLWGLAETYEQY
v_gene: TRBV5-1; j_gene: TRBJ1-5; CDR3aa: ASSPGPAGSNQPQH
v_gene: TRBV2; j_gene: TRBJ2-5; CDR3aa: ASSEQGAGETQY
v_gene: TRBV6-1; j_gene: TRBJ2-7; CDR3aa: ASSEAGRGEGEQY
v_gene: TRBV10-3; j_gene: TRBJ1-2; CDR3aa: AITQDRPYGYT
v_gene: TRBV4-1; j_gene: TRBJ2-1; CDR3aa: ASSPGTSGASYNEQF
v_gene: TRBV7-3; j_gene: TRBJ1-1; CDR3aa: ASSIRQGLNTEAF
v_gene: TRBV7-9; j_gene: TRBJ1-3; CDR3aa: ASSPRDRGGNTIY
v_gene: TRBV5-1; j_gene: TRBJ2-7; CDR3aa: ASSDPKGIYEQY
v_gene: TRBV15; j_gene: TRBJ1-5; CDR3aa: ATSRDRTGYSNQPQH
v_gene: TRBV7-9; j_gene: TRBJ1-5; CDR3aa: ASTTFLGDSNGLQPQH
v_gene: TRBV9; j_gene: TRBJ2-2; CDR3aa: ASSGLAGEGGELF
v_gene: TRBV7-3; j_gene: TRBJ2-2; CDR3aa: ASSLSQANTGELF
v_gene: TRBV5-1; j_gene: TRBJ1-5; CDR3aa: ASSLVQAGQPQH
v_gene: TRBV27; j_gene: TRBJ2-1; CDR3aa: ASSPLAGGTYNEQF
v_gene: TRBV18; j_gene: TRBJ1-5; CDR3aa: ASSPKQGRTGNQPQH
v_gene: TRBV3-1/TRBV3-2; j_gene: TRBJ1-1; CDR3aa: ASRGGTEAF
v_gene: TRBV11-2; j_gene: TRBJ2-7; CDR3aa: ASSSLRQNYEQY
v_gene: TRBV20-1; j_gene: TRBJ2-7; CDR3aa: SARSDEQY